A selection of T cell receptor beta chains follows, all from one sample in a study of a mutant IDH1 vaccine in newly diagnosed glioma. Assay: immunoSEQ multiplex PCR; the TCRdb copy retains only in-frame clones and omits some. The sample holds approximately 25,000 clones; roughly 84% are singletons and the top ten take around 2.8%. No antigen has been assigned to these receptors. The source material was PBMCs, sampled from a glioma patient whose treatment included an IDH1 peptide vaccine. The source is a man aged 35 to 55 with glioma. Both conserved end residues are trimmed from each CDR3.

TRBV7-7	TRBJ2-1	ASSLAPGPSGTKNEQF
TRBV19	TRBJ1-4	ASSMSSANEKLF
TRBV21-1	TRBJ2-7	AIEEDRTYEQY
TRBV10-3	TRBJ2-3	AISEMASGGTDTQY
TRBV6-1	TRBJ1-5	ASSAEWGTAQPQH
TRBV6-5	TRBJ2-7	ASSYSPTGASYEQY
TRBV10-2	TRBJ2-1	ASRKEIEEQF
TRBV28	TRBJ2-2	ASIPGDTGELF
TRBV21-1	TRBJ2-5	ASSKAILTGQETQY
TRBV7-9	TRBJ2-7	ASSSGTSGAYEQY
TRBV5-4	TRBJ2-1	ASSLGVAGDNNEQF
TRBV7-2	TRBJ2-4	ASSLSSSQGRENIQY
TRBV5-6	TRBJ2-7	ASRAGGLHEQY
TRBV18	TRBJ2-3	ASSPGDPVKY
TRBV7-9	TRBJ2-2	ASSPGLTGELF
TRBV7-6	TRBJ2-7	ASSLRSGSDEQY
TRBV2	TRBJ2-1	ASSGTSGSTDEQF
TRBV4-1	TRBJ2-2	ASSRGGLAGVGTGELF
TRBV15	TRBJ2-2	ATSRVSGRVGELF
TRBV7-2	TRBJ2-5	ASSFQQGAGETQY
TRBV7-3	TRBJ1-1	ASSLQGNTEAF
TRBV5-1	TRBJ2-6	ASSTSPGTVSGANVLT
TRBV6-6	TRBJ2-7	AHRGAASYEQY
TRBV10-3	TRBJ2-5	AISGGQETQY
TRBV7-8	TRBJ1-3	ASSSRGSGNTIY
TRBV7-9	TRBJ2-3	ASSLGTGLAGRTDTQY
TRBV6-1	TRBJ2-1	ASSDGSGRSYEQF